This TCR beta chain is from a study of blood T cell repertoires in COVID-19. On the study more broadly: Both acute and convalescent COVID-19 samples were obtained from the United States, Italy and Spain.

There are 15 residues in the CDR3. CDR1 and CDR2 from the germline V gene are LNHNV and YYDKDF (reference sequence). V was trimmed by 5 bases and J by 3 bases, leaving 11 bases between them. Per the original data handling: Estimation of nucleated cell counts was performed using reference gene primer amplification. The assay was immunoSEQ multiplex PCR, and TCRdb's table has in-frame clones only and misses some. From that table come the V and J calls and clone size; the DNA was used to work out D and trimming. The sample consists of more than 45,000 clones, 65% to 90% of them appearing once. The chain uses TRBV15 and TRBJ1-6; D might be TRBD1 (6 bases). The specimen was peripheral blood. This receptor was obtained from a man between 65 and 85 years old with acute or convalescent COVID-19. CDR3 DNA: TGTGCCACCAGCGGTAACAGGGACTATAATTCACCCCTCCACTTT. It codes for CATSGNRDYNSPLHF.